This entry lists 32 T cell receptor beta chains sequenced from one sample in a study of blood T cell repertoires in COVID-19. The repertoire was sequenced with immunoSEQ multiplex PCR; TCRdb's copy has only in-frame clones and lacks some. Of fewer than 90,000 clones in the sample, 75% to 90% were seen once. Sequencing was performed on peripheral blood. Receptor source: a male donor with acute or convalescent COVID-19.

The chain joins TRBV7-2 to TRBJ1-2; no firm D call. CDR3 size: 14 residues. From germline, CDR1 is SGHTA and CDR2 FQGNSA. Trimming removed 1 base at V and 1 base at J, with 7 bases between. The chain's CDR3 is CASSLVGDNYGYTF. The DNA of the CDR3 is TGTGCCAGCAGCTTAGTGGGAGATAACTATGGCTACACCTTC.

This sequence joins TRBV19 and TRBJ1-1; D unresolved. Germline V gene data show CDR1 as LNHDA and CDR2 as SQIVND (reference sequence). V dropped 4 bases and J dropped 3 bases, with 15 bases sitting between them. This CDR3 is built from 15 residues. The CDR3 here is CASSKGGPSDTEAFF. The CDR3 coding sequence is TGTGCCAGTAGTAAAGGAGGACCGTCGGACACTGAAGCTTTCTTT.

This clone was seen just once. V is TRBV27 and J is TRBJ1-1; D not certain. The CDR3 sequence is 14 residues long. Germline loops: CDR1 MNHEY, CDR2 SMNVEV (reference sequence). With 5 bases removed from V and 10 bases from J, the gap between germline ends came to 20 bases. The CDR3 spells CASSNEVANTRAFF. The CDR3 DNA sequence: TGTGCCAGCAGTAACGAGGTTGCTAACACTCGAGCTTTCTTT.

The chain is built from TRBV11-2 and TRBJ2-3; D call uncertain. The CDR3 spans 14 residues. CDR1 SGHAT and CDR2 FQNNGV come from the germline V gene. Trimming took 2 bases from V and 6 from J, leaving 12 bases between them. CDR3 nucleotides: TGTGCCAGCAGCTTATCCTCCTCCGAGGATACGCAGTATTTT. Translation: CASSLSSSEDTQYF.

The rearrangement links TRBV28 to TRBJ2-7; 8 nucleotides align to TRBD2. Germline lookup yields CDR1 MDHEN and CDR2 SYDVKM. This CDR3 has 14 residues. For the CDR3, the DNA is TGTGCTACGCGGGGGGCGGGGGCCACCTACGAGCAGTACTTC. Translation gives CATRGAGATYEQYF.

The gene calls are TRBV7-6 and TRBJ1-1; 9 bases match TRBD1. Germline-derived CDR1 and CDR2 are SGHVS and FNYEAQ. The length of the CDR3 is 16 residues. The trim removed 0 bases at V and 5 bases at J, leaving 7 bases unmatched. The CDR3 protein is CASSLALTGGYTEAFF. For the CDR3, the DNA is TGTGCCAGCAGCTTAGCGCTGACAGGGGGGTATACTGAAGCTTTCTTT.

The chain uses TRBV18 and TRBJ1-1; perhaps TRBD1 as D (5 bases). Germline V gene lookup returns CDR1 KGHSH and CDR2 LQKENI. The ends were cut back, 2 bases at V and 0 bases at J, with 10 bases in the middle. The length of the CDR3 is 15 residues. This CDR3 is CASSPGASMNTEAFF. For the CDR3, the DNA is TGTGCCAGCTCACCAGGGGCATCAATGAACACTGAAGCTTTCTTT.

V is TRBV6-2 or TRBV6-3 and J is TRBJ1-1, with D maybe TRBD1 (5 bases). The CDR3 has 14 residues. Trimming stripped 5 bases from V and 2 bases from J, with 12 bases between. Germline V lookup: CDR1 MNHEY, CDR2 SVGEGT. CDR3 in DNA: TGTGCCAGCAGTCCCCCCAGGGCCAACACTGAAGCTTTCTTT. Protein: CASSPPRANTEAFF.

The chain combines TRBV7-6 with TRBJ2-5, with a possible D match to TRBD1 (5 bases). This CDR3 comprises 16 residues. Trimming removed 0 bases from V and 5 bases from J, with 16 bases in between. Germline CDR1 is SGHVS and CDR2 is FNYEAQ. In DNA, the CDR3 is TGTGCCAGCAGCTTAGCGTGGACAAAAAGGAAGGAGACCCAGTACTTC. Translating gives CASSLAWTKRKETQYF.

CDR3 bases: TGCAGCGTTCTACCCCTCCCGAACACTGAAGCTTTCTTT. Protein product: CSVLPLPNTEAFF. V gene TRBV29-1 combines with J gene TRBJ1-1; D remains ambiguous. The CDR3 consists of 13 residues. Germline V lookup: CDR1 SQVTM, CDR2 ANQGSEA. Trimming shortened V by 5 bases and J by 1 base, and 11 bases separated the two germline ends. The full variable domain, with the rest looked up from reference TRBV29-1 and TRBJ1-1, is SAVISQKPSRDICQRGTSLTIQCQVDSQVTMMFWYRQQPGQSLTLIATANQGSEATYESGFVIDKFPISRPNLTFSTLTVSNMSPEDSSIYLCSVLPLPNTEAFFGQGTRLTVV.

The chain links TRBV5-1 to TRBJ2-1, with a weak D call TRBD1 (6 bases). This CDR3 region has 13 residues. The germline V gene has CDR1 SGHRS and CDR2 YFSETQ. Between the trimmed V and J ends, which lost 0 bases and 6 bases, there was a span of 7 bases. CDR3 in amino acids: CASSLGQANEQFF. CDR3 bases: TGCGCCAGCAGCTTGGGACAGGCCAATGAGCAGTTCTTC.

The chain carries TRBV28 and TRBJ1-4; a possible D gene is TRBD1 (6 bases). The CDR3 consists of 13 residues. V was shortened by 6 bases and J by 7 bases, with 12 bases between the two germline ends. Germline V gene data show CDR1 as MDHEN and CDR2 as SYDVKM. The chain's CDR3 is CASRRQGGEKLFF. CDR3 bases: TGTGCCAGCAGGAGACAAGGGGGTGAAAAACTGTTTTTT.

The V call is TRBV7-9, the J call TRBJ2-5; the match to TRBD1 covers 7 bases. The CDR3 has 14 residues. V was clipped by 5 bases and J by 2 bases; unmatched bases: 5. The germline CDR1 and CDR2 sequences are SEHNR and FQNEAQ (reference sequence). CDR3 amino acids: CASSLGTAQETQYF. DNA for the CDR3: TGTGCCAGCAGCCTCGGGACAGCGCAAGAGACCCAGTACTTC. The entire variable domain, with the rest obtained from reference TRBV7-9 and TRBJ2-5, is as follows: DTGVSQNPRHKITKRGQNVTFRCDPISEHNRLYWYRQTLGQGPEFLTYFQNEAQLEKSRLLSDRFSAERPKGSFSTLEIQRTEQGDSAMYLCASSLGTAQETQYFGPGTRLLVL.

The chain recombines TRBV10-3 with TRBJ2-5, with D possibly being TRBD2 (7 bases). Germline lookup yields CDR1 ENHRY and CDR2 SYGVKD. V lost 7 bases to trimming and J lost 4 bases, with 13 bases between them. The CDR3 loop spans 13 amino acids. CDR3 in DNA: TGTGCCATCAAGGGGGGGGCGGGAGAGACCCAGTACTTC. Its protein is CAIKGGAGETQYF.

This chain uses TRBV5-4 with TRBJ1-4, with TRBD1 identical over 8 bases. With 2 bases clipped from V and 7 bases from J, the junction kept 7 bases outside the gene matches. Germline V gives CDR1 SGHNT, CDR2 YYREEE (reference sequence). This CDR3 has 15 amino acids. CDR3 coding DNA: TGTGCCAGCAGCTTCCCGACAGGGGTTGGTGAAAAACTGTTTTTT. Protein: CASSFPTGVGEKLFF.

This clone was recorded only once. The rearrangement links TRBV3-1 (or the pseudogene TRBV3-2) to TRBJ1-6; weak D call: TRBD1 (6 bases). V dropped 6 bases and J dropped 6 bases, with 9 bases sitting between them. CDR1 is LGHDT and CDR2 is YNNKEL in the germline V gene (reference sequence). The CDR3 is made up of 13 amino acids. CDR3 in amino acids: CASSGQSNSPLHF. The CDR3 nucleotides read TGTGCCAGCAGTGGACAGTCTAATTCACCCCTCCACTTT.

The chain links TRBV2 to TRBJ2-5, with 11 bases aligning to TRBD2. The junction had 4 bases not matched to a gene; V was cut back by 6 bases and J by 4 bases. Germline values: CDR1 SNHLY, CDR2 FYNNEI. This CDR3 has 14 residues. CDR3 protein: CASSVAGGPETQYF. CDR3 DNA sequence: TGTGCCAGCAGCGTAGCGGGGGGGCCAGAGACCCAGTACTTC.

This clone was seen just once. The CDR3 loop is CASSEFTSYGYTF. CDR3 in DNA: TGTGCCAGCAGTGAATTCACCAGCTATGGCTACACCTTC. V usage is TRBV25-1 and J usage is TRBJ1-2; D not resolved. The CDR3 extends over 13 amino acids. The germline CDR1 and CDR2 sequences are MGHDK and SYGVNS. The germline V and J ends were trimmed by 1 base and 4 bases, with 7 bases remaining between them.

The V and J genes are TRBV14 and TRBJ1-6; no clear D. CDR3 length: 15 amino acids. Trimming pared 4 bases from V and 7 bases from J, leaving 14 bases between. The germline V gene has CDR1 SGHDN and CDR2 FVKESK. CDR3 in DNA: TGTGCCAGCAGCCTCGAACGGGGATGGAATTCACCCCTCCACTTT. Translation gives CASSLERGWNSPLHF.

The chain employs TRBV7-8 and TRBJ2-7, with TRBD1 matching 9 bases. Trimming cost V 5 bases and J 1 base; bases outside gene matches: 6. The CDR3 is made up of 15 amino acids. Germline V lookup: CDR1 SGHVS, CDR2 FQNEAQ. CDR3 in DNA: TGTGCCAGCAGCCGAGAAGGGACAGGGTCCTACGAGCAGTACTTC. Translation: CASSREGTGSYEQYF.

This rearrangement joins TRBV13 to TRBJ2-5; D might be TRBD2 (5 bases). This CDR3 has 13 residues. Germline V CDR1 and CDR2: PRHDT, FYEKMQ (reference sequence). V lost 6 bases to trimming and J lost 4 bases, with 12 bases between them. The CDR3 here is CASSQPGIETQYF. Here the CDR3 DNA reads TGTGCCAGCAGTCAGCCCGGGATAGAGACCCAGTACTTC.

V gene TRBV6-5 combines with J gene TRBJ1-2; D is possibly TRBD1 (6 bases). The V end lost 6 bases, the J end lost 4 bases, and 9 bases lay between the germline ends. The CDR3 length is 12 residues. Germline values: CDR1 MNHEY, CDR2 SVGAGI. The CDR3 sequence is CASRDRLYGYTF. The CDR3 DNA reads TGTGCCAGCAGGGACAGACTCTATGGCTACACCTTC.

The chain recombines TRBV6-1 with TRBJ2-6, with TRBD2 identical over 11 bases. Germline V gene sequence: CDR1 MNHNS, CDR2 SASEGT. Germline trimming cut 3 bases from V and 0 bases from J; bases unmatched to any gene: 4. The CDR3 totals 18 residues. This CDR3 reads CASSDLAGGSSGANVLTF. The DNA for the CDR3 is TGTGCCAGCAGTGATTTAGCGGGGGGGAGCTCTGGGGCCAACGTCCTGACTTTC.

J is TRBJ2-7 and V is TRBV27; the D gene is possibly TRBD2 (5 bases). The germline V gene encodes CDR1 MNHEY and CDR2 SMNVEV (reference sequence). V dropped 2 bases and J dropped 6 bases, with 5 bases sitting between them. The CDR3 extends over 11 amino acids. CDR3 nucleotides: TGTGCCAGCAGTTTACGGGGCGAGCAGTACTTC. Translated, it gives CASSLRGEQYF.

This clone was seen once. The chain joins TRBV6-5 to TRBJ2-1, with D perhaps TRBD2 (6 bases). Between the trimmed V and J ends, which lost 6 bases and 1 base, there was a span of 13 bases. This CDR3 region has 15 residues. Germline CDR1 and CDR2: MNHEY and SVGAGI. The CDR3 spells CASRPALASYNEQFF. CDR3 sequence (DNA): TGTGCCAGCAGGCCGGCACTAGCATCCTACAATGAGCAGTTCTTC.

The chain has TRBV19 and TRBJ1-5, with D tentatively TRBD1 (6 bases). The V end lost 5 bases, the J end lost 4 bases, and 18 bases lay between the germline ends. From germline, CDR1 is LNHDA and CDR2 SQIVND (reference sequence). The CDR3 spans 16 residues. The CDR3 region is CASSVIQGSLNQPQHF. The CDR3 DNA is TGTGCCAGTAGTGTGATTCAGGGGTCCCTTAATCAGCCCCAGCATTTT.

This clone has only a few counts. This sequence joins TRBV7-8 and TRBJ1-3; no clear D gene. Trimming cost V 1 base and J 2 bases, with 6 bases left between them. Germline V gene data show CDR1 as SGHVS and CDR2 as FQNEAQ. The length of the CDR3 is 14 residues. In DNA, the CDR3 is TGTGCCAGCAGCTTAGTAGATACTGGAAACACCATATATTTT. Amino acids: CASSLVDTGNTIYF.

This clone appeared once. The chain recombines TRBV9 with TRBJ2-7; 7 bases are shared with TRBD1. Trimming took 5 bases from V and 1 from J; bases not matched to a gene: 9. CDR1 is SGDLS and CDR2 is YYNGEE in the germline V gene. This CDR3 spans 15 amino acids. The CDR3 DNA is TGTGCCAGCAGTGTCGGGGACAGTTTATCCTACGAGCAGTACTTC. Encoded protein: CASSVGDSLSYEQYF.

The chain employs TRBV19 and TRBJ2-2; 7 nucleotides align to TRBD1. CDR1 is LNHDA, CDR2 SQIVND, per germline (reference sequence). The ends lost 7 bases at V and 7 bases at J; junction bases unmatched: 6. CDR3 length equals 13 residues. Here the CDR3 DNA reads TGTGCCAGTACCCATGACAGGGTCGGGGAGCTGTTTTTT. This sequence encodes CASTHDRVGELFF.

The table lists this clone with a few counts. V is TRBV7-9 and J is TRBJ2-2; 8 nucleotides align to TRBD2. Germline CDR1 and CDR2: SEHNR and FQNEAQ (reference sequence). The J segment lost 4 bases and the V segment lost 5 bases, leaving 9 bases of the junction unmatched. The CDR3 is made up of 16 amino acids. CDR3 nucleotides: TGTGCCAGCAGCCCCCCGGGACTAGTGGGCACCGGGGAGCTGTTTTTT. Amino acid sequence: CASSPPGLVGTGELFF. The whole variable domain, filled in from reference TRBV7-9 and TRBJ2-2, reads DTGVSQNPRHKITKRGQNVTFRCDPISEHNRLYWYRQTLGQGPEFLTYFQNEAQLEKSRLLSDRFSAERPKGSFSTLEIQRTEQGDSAMYLCASSPPGLVGTGELFFGEGSRLTVL.

The CDR3: CASSPIQSLVGGAEETQYF. The DNA for the CDR3 is TGTGCCAGCAGCCCAATCCAATCACTTGTCGGCGGGGCGGAAGAGACCCAGTACTTC. The V and J genes are TRBV7-9 and TRBJ2-5; D might be TRBD2 (6 bases). This CDR3 spans 19 amino acids. CDR1 is SEHNR and CDR2 is FQNEAQ in the germline V gene (reference sequence). The germline V and J ends were trimmed by 5 bases and 3 bases, with 28 bases remaining between them.

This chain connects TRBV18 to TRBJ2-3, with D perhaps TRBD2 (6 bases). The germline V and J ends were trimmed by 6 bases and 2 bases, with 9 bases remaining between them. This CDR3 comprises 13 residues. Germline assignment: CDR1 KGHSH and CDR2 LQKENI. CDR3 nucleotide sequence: TGTGCCAGCTCGTCGGGGGACACAGATACGCAGTATTTT. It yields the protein CASSSGDTDTQYF.